This TCR beta chain originates from a study of cytomegalovirus exposure and HLA in healthy donors. PCR used 60 Vbeta primers and 13 Jbeta primers. Assay: immunoSEQ multiplex PCR; the TCRdb copy retains only in-frame clones and omits some. The sample has roughly 150,000 clones, 80% to 85% seen once. The CDR3 has 15 residues. J was trimmed by 2 bases and V by 8 bases; bases with no gene match: 7. Germline lookup yields CDR1 SNHLY and CDR2 FYNNEI. Regarding donors, all were healthy bone marrow donors. In nominal health when sampled, donors likely had unrecorded immune exposures nonetheless. As regards this clone: Its specificity is not known.

Study-level findings and limits: In a later analysis, at a false discovery rate of 0.05, approximately 18,000 TCR beta sequences were associated with HLA alleles. In a later analysis, TCR beta V- and J-gene trimming was associated with a missense DCLRE1C variant.

The chain has TRBV2 and TRBJ1-5, with 9 bases aligning to TRBD1. The origin of this receptor is a woman aged 18-29 years in good health and CMV-seronegative. The sequencing sample was made of PBMCs. This CDR3 is CASRMDRGGNQPQHF. The CDR3 DNA is TGTGCCAGCCGCATGGACAGGGGAGGCAATCAGCCCCAGCATTTT.